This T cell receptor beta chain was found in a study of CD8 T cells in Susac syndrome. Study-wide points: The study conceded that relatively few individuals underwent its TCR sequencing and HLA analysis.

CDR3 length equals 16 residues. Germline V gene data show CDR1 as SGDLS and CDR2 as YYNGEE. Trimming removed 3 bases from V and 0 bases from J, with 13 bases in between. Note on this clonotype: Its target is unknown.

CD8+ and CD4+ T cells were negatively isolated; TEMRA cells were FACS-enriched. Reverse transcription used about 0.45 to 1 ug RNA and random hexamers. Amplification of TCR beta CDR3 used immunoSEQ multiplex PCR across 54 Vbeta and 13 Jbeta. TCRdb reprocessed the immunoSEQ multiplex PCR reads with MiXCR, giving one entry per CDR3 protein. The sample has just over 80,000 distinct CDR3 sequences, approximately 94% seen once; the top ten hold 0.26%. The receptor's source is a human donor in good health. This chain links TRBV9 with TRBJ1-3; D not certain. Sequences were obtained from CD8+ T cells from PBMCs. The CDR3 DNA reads TGTGCCAGCAGCGCTACGACGGGAGACTCTGGAAACACCATATATTTT. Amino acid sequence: CASSATTGDSGNTIYF.